What follows are 29 T cell receptor beta chains derived from one specimen sequenced in a study of identifying expanded T cells in peripheral blood. TCRdb's table, derived via immunoSEQ multiplex PCR, lists solely in-frame clones and lacks some. The table shows over 100,000 clones, with about 88% occurring only once. What was sequenced was blood. The source is a person aged 18 to 69 in good health.

The J gene is TRBJ1-2, the V gene TRBV9; 9 bases agree with TRBD1. Germline lookup yields CDR1 SGDLS and CDR2 YYNGEE. The J segment lost 3 bases and the V segment lost 2 bases, leaving 8 bases of the junction unmatched. This CDR3 is 16 amino acids long. In DNA, the CDR3 is TGTGCCAGCAGCGTCGGGGACAGGGCGATAGACTATGGCTACACCTTC. Its translation: CASSVGDRAIDYGYTF.

CDR3 region: CASSEGAGRQPQHF. Written as DNA, the CDR3 is TGTGCCAGCAGTGAAGGGGCAGGGAGACAGCCCCAGCATTTT. The chain joins TRBV2 to TRBJ1-5, with a weak D call TRBD1 (5 bases). V gave up 1 base and J gave up 7 bases, with 11 bases separating them. Germline values: CDR1 SNHLY, CDR2 FYNNEI. The CDR3 is 14 amino acids. The full variable domain, rest sourced from reference TRBV2 and TRBJ1-5, is EPEVTQTPSHQVTQMGQEVILRCVPISNHLYFYWYRQILGQKVEFLVSFYNNEISEKSEIFDDQFSVERPDGSNFTLKIRSTKLEDSAMYFCASSEGAGRQPQHFGDGTRLSIL.

The J gene is TRBJ1-1, the V gene TRBV5-1; 7 bases are a match to TRBD1. Losses at the gene ends were 4 bases for V and 1 base for J; bases not matched to a gene: 4. The CDR3 is 14 amino acids. Germline assignment: CDR1 SGHRS and CDR2 YFSETQ. The CDR3 protein is CASSGGQRNTEAFF. The DNA for the CDR3 is TGCGCCAGCAGCGGGGGACAGCGGAACACTGAAGCTTTCTTT.

This chain uses TRBV7-3 with TRBJ1-1; 8 bases agree with TRBD1. With V trimmed by 5 bases and J by 4 bases, 15 bases remained unmatched. There are 17 residues in the CDR3. Germline loops: CDR1 SGHTA, CDR2 FQGTGA. The CDR3 DNA sequence: TGTGCCAGCAGCGTACAGGGGGTTAGTACACCGGGCACTGAAGCTTTCTTT. Amino acid sequence: CASSVQGVSTPGTEAFF.

This clone showed up just a few times. V usage is TRBV19 and J usage is TRBJ1-5; 8 bases map to TRBD1. V gave up 5 bases and J gave up 0 bases; unmatched junction bases: 3. The CDR3 is made up of 15 amino acids. From germline, CDR1 is LNHDA and CDR2 SQIVND (reference sequence). The CDR3 sequence is CASSAGQGSNQPQHF. DNA for the CDR3: TGTGCCAGTAGTGCTGGACAGGGTAGCAATCAGCCCCAGCATTTT.

V usage is TRBV5-1 and J usage is TRBJ1-1; TRBD1 might be the D (6 bases). Germline assignment: CDR1 SGHRS and CDR2 YFSETQ. CDR3 length equals 15 residues. V lost 5 bases and J 5 bases, leaving 19 bases between the germline ends. CDR3 coding DNA: TGCGCCAGCAGGACGACAGGACAGCCGAGAACTGAAGCTTTCTTT. Translation gives CASRTTGQPRTEAFF.

V and J are TRBV7-2 and TRBJ2-5; 7 positions agree with TRBD2. The V gene end was trimmed by 0 bases and the J gene end by 1 base; junction bases not matched to a gene: 5. Germline assignment: CDR1 SGHTA and CDR2 FQGNSA. The CDR3 is made up of 16 amino acids. The chain's CDR3 is CASSLAGGGAQETQYF. CDR3 sequence (DNA): TGTGCCAGCAGCTTAGCGGGCGGGGGAGCCCAAGAGACCCAGTACTTC. The full variable domain, in which reference TRBV7-2 and TRBJ2-5 provide the parts outside the CDR3, is GAGVSQSPSNKVTEKGKDVELRCDPISGHTALYWYRQSLGQGLEFLIYFQGNSAPDKSGLPSDRFSAERTGGSVSTLTIQRTQQEDSAVYLCASSLAGGGAQETQYFGPGTRLLVL.

This rearrangement joins TRBV28 to TRBJ2-4; 7 bases are shared with TRBD1. This CDR3 is built from 14 residues. The germline V gene encodes CDR1 MDHEN and CDR2 SYDVKM. V shed 7 bases and J 4 bases; nucleotides not matched to a gene: 7. In DNA form, the CDR3 reads TGTGCCAGCACTTCGGGGACAGTTAAAAACATTCAGTACTTC. Translated: CASTSGTVKNIQYF.

The chain joins TRBV19 to TRBJ2-5, with 8 bases fitting TRBD1. With 4 bases clipped from V and 5 bases from J, the junction kept 9 bases outside the gene matches. The CDR3 extends over 15 amino acids. The germline CDR1 and CDR2 sequences are LNHDA and SQIVND (reference sequence). In DNA, the CDR3 is TGTGCCAGTAGTACCACCCCAGGGGGCGGTGAGACCCAGTACTTC. Protein sequence: CASSTTPGGGETQYF.

The chain employs TRBV4-1 and TRBJ2-6; the match to TRBD1 covers 8 bases. The CDR3 has 16 residues. Per germline, CDR1 MGHRA and CDR2 YSYEKL. Trimming took 3 bases from V and 4 from J; bases not matched to a gene: 5. The CDR3 here is CASSQDRVSGANVLTF. In DNA form, the CDR3 reads TGCGCCAGCAGCCAGGACAGGGTCTCCGGGGCCAACGTCCTGACTTTC.

V usage is TRBV7-2 and J usage is TRBJ2-3; the match to TRBD2 covers 7 bases. V trimming: 2 bases; J trimming: 2 bases; junction bases outside the gene matches: 7. The CDR3 contains 16 residues. CDR1 SGHTA and CDR2 FQGNSA come from the germline V gene. CDR3 protein: CASSLLPSGSTDTQYF. Written as DNA, the CDR3 is TGTGCCAGCAGCTTACTTCCTAGCGGCTCCACAGATACGCAGTATTTT.

In the case of this clone: At one boundary the junction diverges from the germline segment, which might be a read error. The sample contains more than one DNA sequence encoding this CDR3. The rearrangement links TRBV6-5 to TRBJ2-7; perhaps TRBD1 as D (5 bases). There are 12 residues in the CDR3. Germline V lookup: CDR1 MNHEY, CDR2 SVGAGI. The CDR3 reads CASSRTGYEQYF. CDR3 in DNA: TGTGCCAGCAGTCGTACAGGCTACGAGCAATACTTC.

In this sample, this clone turned up once. This rearrangement joins TRBV6-1 to TRBJ2-5, with a tentative D call TRBD2 (6 bases). Germline V gene lookup returns CDR1 MNHNS and CDR2 SASEGT. Trimming stripped 4 bases from V and 5 bases from J, with 17 bases between. The CDR3 consists of 15 residues. The CDR3 is CASSARTRGRETQYF. CDR3 DNA sequence: TGTGCCAGCAGTGCCCGGACACGAGGGAGGGAGACCCAGTACTTC.

The V and J genes are TRBV5-4 and TRBJ1-1; no clear D. Trimming cost V 0 bases and J 4 bases, with 10 bases left between them. CDR3 length: 14 amino acids. Germline V gene sequence: CDR1 SGHNT, CDR2 YYREEE (reference sequence). The CDR3 loop reads CASSLEQLPTEAFF. The DNA for the CDR3 is TGTGCCAGCAGCTTGGAACAGCTCCCCACTGAAGCTTTCTTT.

Points on this clone: Relative to the germline gene, one junction end is altered; a read error may explain this. This chain joins TRBV10-2 and TRBJ2-2, with D unresolved. CDR1 is WSHSY, CDR2 SAAADI, per germline. The CDR3 extends over 10 amino acids. CDR3 sequence: CASNSGELFF. The DNA for the CDR3 is TGCGCCAGCAACAGCGGGGAGCTGTTTTTT.

CDR3 loop: CASSPGTGMNTEAFF. For the CDR3, the DNA is TGTGCCAGCTCACCAGGGACAGGGATGAACACTGAAGCTTTCTTT. The chain recombines TRBV18 with TRBJ1-1, with 9 bases lining up with TRBD1. The germline CDR1 and CDR2 sequences are KGHSH and LQKENI. The CDR3 is 15 amino acids. V lost 2 bases, J lost 0 bases, and 1 base stayed unmatched.

The CDR3 spells CASSEAGSETEAFF. For the CDR3, the DNA is TGTGCCAGCAGTGAAGCAGGGTCGGAGACTGAAGCTTTCTTT. The chain uses TRBV6-1 and TRBJ1-1; no firm D call. Germline V CDR1 and CDR2: MNHNS, SASEGT. The CDR3 is 14 residues long. V was shortened by 0 bases and J by 5 bases, with 10 bases between the two germline ends.

This chain links TRBV5-6 with TRBJ2-5; 11 bases agree with TRBD2. CDR3 size: 16 residues. Germline V gene data show CDR1 as SGHDT and CDR2 as YYEEEE. V lost 4 bases to trimming and J lost 5 bases; unmatched junction nucleotides: 10. The CDR3 bases are TGTGCCAGCAGCCAGCGGGCTAGCGGGAGGTGGGAGACCCAGTACTTC. Amino acid sequence: CASSQRASGRWETQYF.

CDR3 DNA: TGTGCCAGCAGTTTATCGAGGGCCTCTGGGGCCAACGTCCTGACTTTC. It yields the protein CASSLSRASGANVLTF. The J gene is TRBJ2-6, the V gene TRBV27, with a tentative D call TRBD2 (5 bases). This CDR3 contains 16 residues. The V gene's germline CDR1 is MNHEY and CDR2 SMNVEV (reference sequence). Trimming shortened V by 0 bases and J by 0 bases, and 6 bases separated the two germline ends.

This chain uses TRBV7-2 with TRBJ2-7; TRBD2 is a possible D gene (5 bases). Deletions cut 6 bases from V and 2 bases from J, with 17 bases between. CDR3 length: 15 amino acids. Germline CDR1 is SGHTA and CDR2 is FQGNSA. CDR3 nucleotides: TGTGCCAGCAGGCGTAGGAGGTACGGAACCTACGAGCAGTACTTC. Translated, it gives CASRRRRYGTYEQYF.

The chain combines TRBV6-5 with TRBJ1-2; a weak D match, TRBD1 (5 bases). The CDR3 consists of 12 residues. V was trimmed by 4 bases and J by 8 bases, leaving 11 bases between them. Germline-derived CDR1 and CDR2 are MNHEY and SVGAGI. The CDR3, as DNA: TGTGCCAGCAGTTTCCCAGGGCAAGGCTACACCTTC. It is translated as CASSFPGQGYTF.

This chain joins TRBV18 and TRBJ1-2, with a possible D match to TRBD1 (6 bases). The V gene lost 8 bases and the J gene lost 3 bases, with 10 bases spanning the gap. CDR1 is KGHSH and CDR2 is LQKENI in the germline V gene. The CDR3 covers 12 residues. CDR3 in DNA: TGTGCCAGCCAGACAGGTGACTATGGCTACACCTTC. This encodes CASQTGDYGYTF.

The rearrangement joins TRBV13 to TRBJ1-2; TRBD1 matches 7 bases. The CDR3 totals 13 residues. Germline CDR1 PRHDT, CDR2 FYEKMQ (reference sequence). The V gene end was trimmed by 2 bases and the J gene end by 6 bases; junction bases not matched to a gene: 3. The CDR3 here is CASSLRTGDGYTF. CDR3 DNA: TGTGCCAGCAGCTTAAGGACAGGTGATGGCTACACCTTC.

This CDR3 reads CASTGMAKNIQYF. The CDR3 coding sequence is TGTGCCAGCACCGGGATGGCCAAAAACATTCAGTACTTC. This chain joins TRBV6-5 and TRBJ2-4; a possible D gene is TRBD2 (5 bases). The CDR3 has 13 residues. V was clipped by 7 bases and J by 1 base, with 8 bases between them. Looked up from germline, CDR1 is MNHEY and CDR2 is SVGAGI.

The chain links TRBV9 to TRBJ2-1; D is uncertain. V gave up 0 bases and J gave up 7 bases, with 5 bases separating them. Germline V gene data show CDR1 as SGDLS and CDR2 as YYNGEE. The CDR3 covers 12 residues. The CDR3 DNA reads as TGTGCCAGCAGCGTAGACTTGAATGAGCAGTTCTTC. It encodes CASSVDLNEQFF.

This chain joins TRBV7-2 and TRBJ1-1, with D perhaps TRBD1 (6 bases). The CDR3 totals 14 residues. CDR1 SGHTA and CDR2 FQGNSA come from the germline V gene. Trimming removed 5 bases from V and 1 base from J, with 11 bases in between. The CDR3 bases are TGTGCCAGCAGCGCGGGACACCAGAACACTGAAGCTTTCTTT. Protein sequence: CASSAGHQNTEAFF.

This chain connects TRBV6-5 to TRBJ1-1, with D possibly TRBD1 on 5 matching bases. The germline V gene encodes CDR1 MNHEY and CDR2 SVGAGI. The V and J ends lost 0 bases and 1 base respectively, with 12 bases between them. The CDR3 spans 16 residues. CDR3 sequence reads: CASSYSLGGTNTEAFF. CDR3 coding DNA: TGTGCCAGCAGTTACTCCCTGGGGGGAACGAACACTGAAGCTTTCTTT.

This clone has more than one count but fewer than ten. The genes are TRBV6-4 and TRBJ2-3; TRBD2 matches 9 bases. Germline V CDR1 and CDR2: MRHNA, SNTAGT. The CDR3 length is 15 residues. After removal of 0 bases from V and 4 bases from J, the junction contained 2 bases not matched to a gene. The CDR3 nucleotides are TGTGCCAGCAGTGACTCGGCGGGAGGGCCAGATACGCAGTATTTT. This encodes CASSDSAGGPDTQYF.

J is TRBJ2-7 and V is TRBV6-6, with TRBD2 matching 13 bases. V lost 4 bases, J lost 2 bases, and 5 bases stayed unmatched. The germline V gene encodes CDR1 MNHNY and CDR2 SVGAGI (reference sequence). The CDR3 has 16 amino acids. This CDR3 is CASSSRTSGGTYEQYF. Written as DNA, the CDR3 is TGTGCCAGCAGTTCCCGGACTAGCGGGGGCACCTACGAGCAGTACTTC.